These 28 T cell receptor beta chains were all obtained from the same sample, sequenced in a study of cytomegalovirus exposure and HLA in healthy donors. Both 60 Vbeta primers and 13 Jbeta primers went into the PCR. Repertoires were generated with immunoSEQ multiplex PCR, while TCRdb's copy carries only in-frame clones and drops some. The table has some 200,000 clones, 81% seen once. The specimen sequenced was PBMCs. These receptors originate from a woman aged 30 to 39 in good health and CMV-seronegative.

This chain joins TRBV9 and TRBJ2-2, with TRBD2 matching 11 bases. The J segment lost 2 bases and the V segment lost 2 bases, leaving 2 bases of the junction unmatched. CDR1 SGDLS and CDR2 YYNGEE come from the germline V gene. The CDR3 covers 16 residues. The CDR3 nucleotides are TGTGCCAGCAGCGTGGGACTAGCGGTAAACACCGGGGAGCTGTTTTTT. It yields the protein CASSVGLAVNTGELFF.

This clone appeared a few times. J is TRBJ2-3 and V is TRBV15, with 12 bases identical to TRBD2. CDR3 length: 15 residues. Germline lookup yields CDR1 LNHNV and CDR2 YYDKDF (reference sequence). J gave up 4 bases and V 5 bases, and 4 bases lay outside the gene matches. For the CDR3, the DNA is TGTGCCACCAGCCGACTAGCGGGAGCCTCAGATACGCAGTATTTT. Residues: CATSRLAGASDTQYF.

The CDR3: CASSSGGGTDTQYF. The CDR3 bases are TGTGCCAGCAGTTCCGGTGGGGGGACAGATACGCAGTATTTT. The rearrangement links TRBV6-5 to TRBJ2-3; possible D gene TRBD2, 6 bases. The CDR3 length is 14 residues. The germline gives CDR1 MNHEY, CDR2 SVGAGI. The V end lost 4 bases, the J end lost 3 bases, and 11 bases lay between the germline ends.

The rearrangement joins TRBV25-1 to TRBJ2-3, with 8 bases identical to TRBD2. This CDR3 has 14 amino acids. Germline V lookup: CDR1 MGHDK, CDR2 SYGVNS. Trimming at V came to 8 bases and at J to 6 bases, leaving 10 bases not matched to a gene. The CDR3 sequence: CASRISGEGDTQYF. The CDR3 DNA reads TGTGCCAGCCGAATTAGCGGGGAAGGTGATACGCAGTATTTT.

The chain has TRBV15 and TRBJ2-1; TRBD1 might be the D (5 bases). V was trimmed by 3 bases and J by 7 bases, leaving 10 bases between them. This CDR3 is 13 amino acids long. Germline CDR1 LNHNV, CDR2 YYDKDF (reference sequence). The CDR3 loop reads CATSSLQVNEQFF. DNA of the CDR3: TGTGCCACCAGCAGTCTACAGGTGAATGAGCAGTTCTTC.

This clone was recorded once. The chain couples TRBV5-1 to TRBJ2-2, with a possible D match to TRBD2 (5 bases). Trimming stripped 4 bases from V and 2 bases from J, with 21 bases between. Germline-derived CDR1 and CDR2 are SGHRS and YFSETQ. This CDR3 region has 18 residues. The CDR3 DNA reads TGCGCCAGCAGCGGCCGAGGAGGAGTTGGTCAAAACACCGGGGAGCTGTTTTTT. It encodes CASSGRGGVGQNTGELFF.

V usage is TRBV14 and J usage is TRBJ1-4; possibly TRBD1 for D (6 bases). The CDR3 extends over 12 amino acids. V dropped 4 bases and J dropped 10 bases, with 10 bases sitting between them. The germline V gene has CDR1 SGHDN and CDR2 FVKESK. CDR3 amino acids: CASSPQGVKLFF. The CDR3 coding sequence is TGTGCCAGCAGCCCACAGGGTGTAAAACTGTTTTTT.

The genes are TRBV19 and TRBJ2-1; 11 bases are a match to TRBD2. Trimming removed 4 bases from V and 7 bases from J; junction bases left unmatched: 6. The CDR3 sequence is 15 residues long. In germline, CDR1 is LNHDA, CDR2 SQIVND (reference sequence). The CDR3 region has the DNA TGTGCCAGTAGTAAGCTAGCGGGGGGTCGTAATGAGCAGTTCTTC. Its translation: CASSKLAGGRNEQFF.

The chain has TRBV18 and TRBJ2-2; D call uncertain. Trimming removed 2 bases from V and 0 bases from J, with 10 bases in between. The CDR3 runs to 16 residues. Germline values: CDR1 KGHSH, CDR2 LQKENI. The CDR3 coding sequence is TGTGCCAGCTCACCAAATACAGCCGCGAACACCGGGGAGCTGTTTTTT. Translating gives CASSPNTAANTGELFF.

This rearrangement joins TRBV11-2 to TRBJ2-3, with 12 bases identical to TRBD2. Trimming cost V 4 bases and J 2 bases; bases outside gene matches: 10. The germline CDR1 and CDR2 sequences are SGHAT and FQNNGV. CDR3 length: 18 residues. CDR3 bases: TGTGCCAGCAGCTATGCACCGGGACTAGCGGGCCTCACAGATACGCAGTATTTT. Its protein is CASSYAPGLAGLTDTQYF.

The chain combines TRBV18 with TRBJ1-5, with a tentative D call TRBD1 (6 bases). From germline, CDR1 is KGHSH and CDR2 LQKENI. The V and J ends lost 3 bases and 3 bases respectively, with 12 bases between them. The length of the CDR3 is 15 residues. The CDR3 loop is CASSPQGRDNQPQHF. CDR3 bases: TGTGCCAGCTCACCGCAGGGGAGGGACAATCAGCCCCAGCATTTT.

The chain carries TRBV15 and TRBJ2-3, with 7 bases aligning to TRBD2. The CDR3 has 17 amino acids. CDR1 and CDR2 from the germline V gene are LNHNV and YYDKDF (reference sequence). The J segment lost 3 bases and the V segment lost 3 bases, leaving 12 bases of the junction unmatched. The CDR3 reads CATSREDGNGRTDTQYF. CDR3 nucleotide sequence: TGTGCCACCAGCAGGGAAGATGGGAACGGGAGGACAGATACGCAGTATTTT.

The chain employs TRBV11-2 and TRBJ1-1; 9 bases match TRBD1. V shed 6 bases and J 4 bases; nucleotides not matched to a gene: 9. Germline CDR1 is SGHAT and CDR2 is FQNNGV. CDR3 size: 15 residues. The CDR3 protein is CASSRTTGGVTEAFF. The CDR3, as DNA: TGTGCCAGCAGTCGTACAACAGGGGGCGTCACTGAAGCTTTCTTT.

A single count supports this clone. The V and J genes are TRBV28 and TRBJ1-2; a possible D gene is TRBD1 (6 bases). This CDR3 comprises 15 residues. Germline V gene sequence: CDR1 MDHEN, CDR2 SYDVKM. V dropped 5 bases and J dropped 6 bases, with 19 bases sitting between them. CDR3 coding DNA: TGTGCCAGCAGTCCCTCGTGGACAGACGTGAATGGCTACACCTTC. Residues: CASSPSWTDVNGYTF.

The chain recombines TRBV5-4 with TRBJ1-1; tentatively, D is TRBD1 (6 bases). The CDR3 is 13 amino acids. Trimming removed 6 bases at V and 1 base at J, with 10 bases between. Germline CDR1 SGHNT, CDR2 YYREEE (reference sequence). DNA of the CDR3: TGTGCCAGCAAAGGACAGACGAACACTGAAGCTTTCTTT. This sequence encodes CASKGQTNTEAFF.

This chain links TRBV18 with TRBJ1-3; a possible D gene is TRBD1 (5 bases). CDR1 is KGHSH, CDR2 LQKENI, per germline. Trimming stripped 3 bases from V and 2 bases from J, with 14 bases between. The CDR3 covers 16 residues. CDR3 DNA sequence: TGTGCCAGCTCACCGGTTAGCGGGGCCCCTGGAAACACCATATATTTT. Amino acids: CASSPVSGAPGNTIYF.

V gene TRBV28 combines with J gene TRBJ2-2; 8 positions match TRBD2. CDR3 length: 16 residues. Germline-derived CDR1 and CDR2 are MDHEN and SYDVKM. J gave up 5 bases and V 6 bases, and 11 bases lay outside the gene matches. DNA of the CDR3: TGTGCCAGCAGGATACCACCGGGGGGGACGACCGGGGAGCTGTTTTTT. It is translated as CASRIPPGGTTGELFF. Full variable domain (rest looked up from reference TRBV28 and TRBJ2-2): DVKVTQSSRYLVKRTGEKVFLECVQDMDHENMFWYRQDPGLGLRLIYFSYDVKMKEKGDIPEGYSVSREKKERFSLILESASTNQTSMYLCASRIPPGGTTGELFFGEGSRLTVL.

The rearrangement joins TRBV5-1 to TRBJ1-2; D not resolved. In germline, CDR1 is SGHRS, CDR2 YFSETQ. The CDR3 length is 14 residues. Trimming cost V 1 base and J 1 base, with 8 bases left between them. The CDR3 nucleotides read TGCGCCAGCAGCTTGTCGGGGTTTAACTATGGCTACACCTTC. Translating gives CASSLSGFNYGYTF.

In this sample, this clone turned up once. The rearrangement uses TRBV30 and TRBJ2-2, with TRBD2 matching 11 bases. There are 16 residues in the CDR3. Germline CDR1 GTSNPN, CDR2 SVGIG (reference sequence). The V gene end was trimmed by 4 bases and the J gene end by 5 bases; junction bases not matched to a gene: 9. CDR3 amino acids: CAWIAGTSGITGELFF. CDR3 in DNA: TGTGCCTGGATTGCCGGGACTAGCGGAATAACCGGGGAGCTGTTTTTT.

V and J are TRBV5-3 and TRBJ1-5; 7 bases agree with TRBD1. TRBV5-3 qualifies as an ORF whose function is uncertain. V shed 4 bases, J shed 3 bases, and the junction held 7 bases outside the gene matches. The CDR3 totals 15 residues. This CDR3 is CARSLPGQYNQPQHF. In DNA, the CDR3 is TGTGCCAGAAGCCTACCGGGACAGTACAATCAGCCCCAGCATTTT.

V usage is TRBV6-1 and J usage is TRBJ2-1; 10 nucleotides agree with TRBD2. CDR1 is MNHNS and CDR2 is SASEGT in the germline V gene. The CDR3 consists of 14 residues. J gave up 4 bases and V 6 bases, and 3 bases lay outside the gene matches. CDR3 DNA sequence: TGTGCCAGCAGACTAGCGGGATTGTACAATGAGCAGTTCTTC. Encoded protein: CASRLAGLYNEQFF.

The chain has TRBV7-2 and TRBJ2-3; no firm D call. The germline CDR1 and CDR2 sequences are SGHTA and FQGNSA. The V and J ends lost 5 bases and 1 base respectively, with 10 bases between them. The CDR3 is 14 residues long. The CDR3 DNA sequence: TGTGCCAGCAGCCCGAATCGGGGCACAGATACGCAGTATTTT. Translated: CASSPNRGTDTQYF.

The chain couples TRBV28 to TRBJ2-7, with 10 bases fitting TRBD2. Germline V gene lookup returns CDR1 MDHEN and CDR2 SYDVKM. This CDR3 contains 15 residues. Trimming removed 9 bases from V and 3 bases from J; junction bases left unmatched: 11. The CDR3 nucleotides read TGTGCCAGTTTGTCGACTAGCGGGTATAACTACGAGCAGTACTTC. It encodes CASLSTSGYNYEQYF.

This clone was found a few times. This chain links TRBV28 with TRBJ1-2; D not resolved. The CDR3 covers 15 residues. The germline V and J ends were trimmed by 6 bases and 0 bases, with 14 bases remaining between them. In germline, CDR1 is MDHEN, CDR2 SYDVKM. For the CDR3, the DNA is TGTGCCAGCAGCTCGCCACCTATAGCTAACTATGGCTACACCTTC. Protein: CASSSPPIANYGYTF.

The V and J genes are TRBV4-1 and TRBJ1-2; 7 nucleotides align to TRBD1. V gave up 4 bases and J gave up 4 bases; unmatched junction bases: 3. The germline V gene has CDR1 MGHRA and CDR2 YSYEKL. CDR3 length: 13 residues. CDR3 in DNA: TGCGCCAGCAGCCCGGGACAGCTCTATGGCTACACCTTC. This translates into CASSPGQLYGYTF.

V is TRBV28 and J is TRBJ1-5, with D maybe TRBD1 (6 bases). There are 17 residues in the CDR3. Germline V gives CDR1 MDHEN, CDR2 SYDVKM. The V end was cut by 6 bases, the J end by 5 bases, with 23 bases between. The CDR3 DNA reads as TGTGCCAGCAGCCCCGGGACACCCTTGGGTGGGCATCAGCCCCAGCATTTT. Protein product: CASSPGTPLGGHQPQHF.

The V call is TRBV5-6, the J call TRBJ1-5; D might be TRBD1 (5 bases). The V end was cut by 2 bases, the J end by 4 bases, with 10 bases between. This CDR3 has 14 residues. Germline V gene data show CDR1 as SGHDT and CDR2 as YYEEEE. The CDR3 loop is CASSLMTVNQPQHF. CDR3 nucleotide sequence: TGTGCCAGCAGCTTAATGACAGTTAATCAGCCCCAGCATTTT.

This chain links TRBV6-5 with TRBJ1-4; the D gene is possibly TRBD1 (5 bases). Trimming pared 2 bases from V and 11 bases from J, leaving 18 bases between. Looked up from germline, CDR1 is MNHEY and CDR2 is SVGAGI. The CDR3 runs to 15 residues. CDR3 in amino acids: CASSYVQGGRWKLFF. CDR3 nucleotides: TGTGCCAGCAGTTACGTTCAGGGAGGGAGGTGGAAACTGTTTTTT.